A selection of T cell receptor beta chains follows, all from one sample in a study of chemoradiotherapy in HPV16-positive cancers. Method: immunoSEQ multiplex PCR; TCRdb's copy keeps in-frame clones and lacks some. The repertoire holds 6,000 or so clones, with 73% as singletons. This specimen was acquired from a patient who underwent chemoradiotherapy. All receptors derive from a human donor with HPV-associated anogenital cancer. The conserved cysteine and the conserved F or W are not part of the CDR3 here. A D gene is named only where the DNA matches it firmly.

- | TRBJ1-2 | TRBV5-6 | ASSPGQIYGYT
TRBD2 | TRBJ2-7 | TRBV7-9 | ASSLSRGGGGTYEQY
- | TRBJ1-5 | TRBV2 | ASGAGILNQPQH
TRBD2 | TRBJ2-3 | TRBV27 | ASILRGTSRADTQY
TRBD2 | TRBJ2-3 | TRBV7-9 | ASSSGLAGDTQY
- | TRBJ2-5 | TRBV9 | ASSVAYGRQETETQY
TRBD1 | TRBJ2-3 | TRBV11-2 | ASRGDTGVVDTQY
TRBD1 | TRBJ2-3 | TRBV5-1 | ASSHRGDSTDTQY
TRBD1 | TRBJ2-3 | TRBV5-1 | ASSLEQGDTDTQY
- | TRBJ2-3 | TRBV6-5 | ASSLSGFPDTQY
TRBD1 | TRBJ1-2 | TRBV14 | ASSEGDRYGYT
- | TRBJ2-7 | TRBV14 | ASSQGRGSEQY
TRBD1 | TRBJ1-5 | TRBV2 | ASSYRETGTDNQPQH
- | TRBJ1-1 | TRBV25-1 | ASSGNLLEAF
TRBD2 | TRBJ2-5 | TRBV28 | ASSLMWTSTQETQY
- | TRBJ1-2 | TRBV5-1 | ASSQGGIGGYT
TRBD1 | TRBJ1-6 | TRBV4-3 | ASSHKTGSNSPLH
- | TRBJ1-1 | TRBV2 | ASSEALGGTEAF
TRBD2 | TRBJ2-3 | TRBV13 | ASSFSLAGDLNTQY
TRBD2 | TRBJ2-7 | TRBV7-2 | ASSLASGTRGEQY
- | - | TRBV7-9 | ASSFGQSHEQY